Following are 18 T cell receptor beta chains from one sample sequenced in a study of CD8+CD57+ T cells in acquired aplastic anemia. Researchers used genomic DNA as the template to profile TCR beta VDJ and CDR3. TCRdb reanalysed the reads using MiXCR and keeps one entry per CDR3 protein. The sample holds around 400,000 distinct CDR3 sequences, 60% to 80% seen once. Sequenced input: sorted CD4+, CD8+, or CD8+CD57+ T cells (not recorded which) from PBMCs. All receptors derive from a human donor in good health, serving as a control.

As for this clonotype: At one boundary the junction diverges from the germline segment, which might be a read error. V and J are TRBV9 and TRBJ2-7; possible D gene TRBD2, 7 bases. Germline V gives CDR1 SGDLS, CDR2 YYNGEE. CDR3 length equals 15 residues. In nucleotides, the CDR3 is TGCGCCAGCAGACTAGATGGGGGGGCCTACGACGAGCAGTACTTC. Its protein is CASRLDGGAYDEQYF.

Worth noting for this clonotype: Without the conserved terminal phenylalanine or tryptophan, this CDR3 likely stems from a read error. No DNA is shown, since the ends of the CDR3 on it are uncertain; the CDR3 is the one TCRdb lists. This CDR3 is CASSLGGEHFFGQ. The chain carries TRBV7-9 and TRBJ1-5; the table's D gene call, TRBD1, was not cross checked with the DNA. A total of 13 residues make up the CDR3, ends included. Germline CDR1 SEHNR, CDR2 FQNEAQ (reference sequence).

The V gene is TRBV24-1, the J gene TRBJ1-2; D not resolved. The CDR3 has 12 amino acids. Germline V gives CDR1 KGHDR, CDR2 SFDVKD. Trimming took off 5 bases at V and 11 bases at J, with 14 bases between the two ends. The CDR3 nucleotides read TGTGCCACCAGTGCCCCCGGCCTCGGTTACACCTTC. Translation: CATSAPGLGYTF.

V gene TRBV7-8 combines with J gene TRBJ1-1; D is possibly TRBD1 (5 bases). CDR3 length equals 16 residues. V lost 5 bases and J 3 bases, leaving 19 bases between the germline ends. Germline-derived CDR1 and CDR2 are SGHVS and FQNEAQ. This chain's CDR3 is CASSQGAGSADTEAFF. The CDR3 region has the DNA TGTGCCAGCAGCCAAGGGGCAGGGAGCGCCGACACTGAAGCTTTCTTT.

The chain joins TRBV1 to TRBJ2-7; the D call of TRBD2 is as the table states it, not checked on the DNA. TRBV1 is a recognized pseudogene. This CDR3 has 21 amino acids. CDR3 coding DNA: TGCACCAGCAGCTCCAAAGAAACTAGCGGGGGTAGGGATGACGCCAAATACGAGCAGTACTTC. Amino acid sequence: CTSSSKETSGGRDDAKYEQYF.

In the case of this clonotype: A much larger clone is a single base away; this may be a read error. The chain combines TRBV12-3 or TRBV12-4 with TRBJ1-4, with TRBD1 identical over 7 bases. The CDR3 sequence is 14 residues long. J was trimmed by 8 bases and V by 5 bases; bases with no gene match: 8. The CDR3 loop reads CASSILTGKEKLFF. For the CDR3, the DNA is TGTGCCAGCAGTATACTGACAGGGAAGGAAAAACTGTTTTTT.

Comments on this clonotype: A junction boundary mismatches the germline segment, possibly from a read error. This sequence joins TRBV10-3 and TRBJ1-1, with unresolved D. Germline V CDR1 and CDR2: ENHRY, SYGVKD. This CDR3 comprises 14 residues. CDR3 nucleotides: TGTGCCATCAGCTACATAGCGTCTAACACTGAAGCCTTCTTT. This gives the protein CAISYIASNTEAFF.

Note on this clonotype: A junction boundary mismatches the germline segment, possibly from a read error. This chain joins TRBV12-3 or TRBV12-4 and TRBJ1-6; D gene ambiguous. CDR3 length: 14 amino acids. In DNA, the CDR3 is TGTGCCAGTAGTTTGGGTGGTTCGGATTCACCCCTCCACTTT. Encoded protein: CASSLGGSDSPLHF.

V is TRBV20-1 and J is TRBJ1-1; D not resolved. Trimming removed 1 base from V and 8 bases from J, with 14 bases in between. The CDR3 runs to 13 residues. CDR1 is DFQATT and CDR2 is SNEGSKA in the germline V gene (reference sequence). CDR3 region: CSARVWGAQEAFF. For the CDR3, the DNA is TGCAGTGCTAGAGTTTGGGGAGCCCAAGAAGCTTTCTTT.

For the CDR3, the DNA is TGTGGTACCAGCAGGGTGGGGACACTAGTGTTCGAGCAGTACTTC. Translated, it gives CGTSRVGTLVFEQYF. This chain links TRBV15 with TRBJ2-7, with D possibly TRBD1 on 6 matching bases. Germline CDR1 and CDR2: LNHNV and YYDKDF (reference sequence). This CDR3 is built from 15 residues.

At least ten counts were recorded for this clonotype. This chain links TRBV5-1 with TRBJ1-4, with D tentatively TRBD1 (5 bases). The germline CDR1 and CDR2 sequences are SGHRS and YFSETQ. The CDR3 contains 15 residues. V shed 0 bases and J shed 8 bases, with 14 bases lying between them. The CDR3 DNA is TGCGCCAGCAGCTTGGTGGGGGACCTCGGGGAAAAACTGTTTTTT. Amino acids: CASSLVGDLGEKLFF.

V is TRBV27 and J is TRBJ2-7, with D perhaps assigned TRBD1 or TRBD2 (5 bases each). The CDR3 covers 13 residues. V was shortened by 5 bases and J by 9 bases, with 17 bases between the two germline ends. Per the germline V gene, CDR1 is MNHEY and CDR2 is SMNVEV (reference sequence). The CDR3 DNA follows: TGTGCCAGCAGTGCCTCAACTCGGGGCGGGCAGTACTTC. It yields the protein CASSASTRGGQYF.

The chain employs TRBV7-2 and TRBJ1-1; D remains unclear. Trimming took off 2 bases at V and 0 bases at J, with 10 bases between the two ends. The CDR3 totals 15 residues. Germline lookup yields CDR1 SGHTA and CDR2 FQGNSA. CDR3 DNA sequence: TGTGCCAGCAGCTTACAGGTATCTATGAACACTGAAGCTTTCTTT. The encoded protein is CASSLQVSMNTEAFF.

This chain links TRBV5-6 with TRBJ1-6; D is unclear. Germline loops: CDR1 SGHDT, CDR2 YYEEEE. V was cut by 2 bases and J by 2 bases, with 8 bases left in between. The CDR3 consists of 15 residues. CDR3 nucleotides: TGTGCCAGCAGCTTAGGCCCGACCTATAATTCACCCCTCCACTTT. This gives the protein CASSLGPTYNSPLHF.

Of note for this clonotype: Likely a read error: the CDR3 ends without its conserved phenylalanine or tryptophan. Because the CDR3's place on the DNA is in doubt, the DNA is left out and the CDR3 is given as listed by TCRdb. The chain links TRBV20-1 to TRBJ2-5; the table assigns TRBD1, which was not confirmed against the DNA. Germline V gives CDR1 DFQATT, CDR2 SNEGSKA (reference sequence). Termini included, the CDR3 measures 15 amino acids. This CDR3 is CSARILWGVYYTFGS.

This clonotype was recorded only once. The chain couples TRBV5-1 to TRBJ2-7; D might be TRBD2 (6 bases). The V end lost 1 base, the J end lost 4 bases, and 15 bases lay between the germline ends. Germline V gene data show CDR1 as SGHRS and CDR2 as YFSETQ. The CDR3 loop spans 15 amino acids. The CDR3 DNA follows: TGCGCCAGCAGCTTGTTTGGCGGGGAGGCGTACGAGCAGTACTTC. Its protein is CASSLFGGEAYEQYF.

The gene calls are TRBV3-1 and TRBJ2-2; 8 bases align to TRBD2. The CDR3 is made up of 19 amino acids. V gave up 4 bases and J gave up 1 base; unmatched junction bases: 14. Looked up from germline, CDR1 is LGHDT and CDR2 is YNNKEL (reference sequence). As DNA, the CDR3 is TGTGCCAGCAGCCGAGATCTTGGATTGGCGGGGGGGAACACCGGGGAGCTGTTTTTT. Protein: CASSRDLGLAGGNTGELFF.

The V call is TRBV9, the J call TRBJ2-7; a weak D match, TRBD1 (5 bases). V lost 4 bases, J lost 7 bases, and 18 bases lay in between. Germline CDR1 SGDLS, CDR2 YYNGEE. This CDR3 comprises 14 residues. The DNA for the CDR3 is TGTGCCAGCAGCCCCCGGGCAGGGTTGGGAGAGCAGTACTTC. This encodes CASSPRAGLGEQYF.